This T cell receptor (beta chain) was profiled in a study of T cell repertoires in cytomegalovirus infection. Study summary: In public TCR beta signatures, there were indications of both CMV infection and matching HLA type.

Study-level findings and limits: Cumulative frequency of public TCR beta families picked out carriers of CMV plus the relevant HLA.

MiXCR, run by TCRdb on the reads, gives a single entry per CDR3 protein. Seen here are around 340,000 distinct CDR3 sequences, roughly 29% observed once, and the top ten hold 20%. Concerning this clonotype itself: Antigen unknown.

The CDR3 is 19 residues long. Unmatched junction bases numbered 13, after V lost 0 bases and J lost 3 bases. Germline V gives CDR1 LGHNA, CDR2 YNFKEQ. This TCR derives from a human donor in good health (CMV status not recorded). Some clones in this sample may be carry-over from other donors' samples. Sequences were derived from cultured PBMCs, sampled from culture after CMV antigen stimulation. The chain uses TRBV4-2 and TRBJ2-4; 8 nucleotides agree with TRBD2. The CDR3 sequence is CASSQEVVSGGLSKNIQYF. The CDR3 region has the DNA TGTGCCAGCAGCCAAGAAGTCGTATCGGGAGGGCTCAGCAAAAACATTCAGTACTTC.